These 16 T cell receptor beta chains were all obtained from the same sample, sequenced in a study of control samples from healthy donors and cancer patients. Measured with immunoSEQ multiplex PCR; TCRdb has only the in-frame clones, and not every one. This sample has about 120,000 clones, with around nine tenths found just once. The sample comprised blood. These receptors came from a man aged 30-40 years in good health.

CDR3 bases: TGTGCCAGCAGCCAAGCATACCGTACAGGGGGCGAGCAGTACTTC. Amino acids: CASSQAYRTGGEQYF. The chain employs TRBV3-1 (or the pseudogene TRBV3-2) and TRBJ2-7; 8 nucleotides agree with TRBD1. V lost 1 base, J lost 6 bases, and 8 bases stayed unmatched. The CDR3 sequence is 15 residues long. CDR1 is LGHDT and CDR2 is YNNKEL in the germline V gene (reference sequence).

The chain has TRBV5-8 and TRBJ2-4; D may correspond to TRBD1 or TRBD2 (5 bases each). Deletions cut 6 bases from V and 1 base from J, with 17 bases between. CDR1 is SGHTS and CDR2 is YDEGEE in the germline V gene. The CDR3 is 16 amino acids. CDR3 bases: TGTGCCAGCATCCGGAACCTGGGGGTGGCCAAAAACATTCAGTACTTC. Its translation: CASIRNLGVAKNIQYF.

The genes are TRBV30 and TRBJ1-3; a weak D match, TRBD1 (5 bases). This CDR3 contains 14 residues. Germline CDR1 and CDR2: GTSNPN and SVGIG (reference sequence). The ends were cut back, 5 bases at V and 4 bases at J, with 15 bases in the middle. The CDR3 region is CAWGGGPLGNTIYF. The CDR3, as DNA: TGTGCCTGGGGGGGAGGCCCCTTAGGAAACACCATATATTTT.

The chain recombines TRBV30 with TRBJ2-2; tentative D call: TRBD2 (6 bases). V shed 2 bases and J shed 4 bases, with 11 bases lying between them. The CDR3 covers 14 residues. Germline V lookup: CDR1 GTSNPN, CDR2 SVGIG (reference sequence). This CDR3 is CAWSSGGVTGELFF. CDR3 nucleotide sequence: TGTGCCTGGAGTTCCGGCGGGGTCACCGGGGAGCTGTTTTTT.

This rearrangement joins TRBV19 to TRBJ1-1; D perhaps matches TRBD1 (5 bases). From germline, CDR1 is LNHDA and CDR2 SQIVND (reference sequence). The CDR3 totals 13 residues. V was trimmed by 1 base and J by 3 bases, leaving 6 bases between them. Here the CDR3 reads CASSIVGDTEAFF. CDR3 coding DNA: TGTGCCAGTAGTATAGTAGGGGACACTGAAGCTTTCTTT.

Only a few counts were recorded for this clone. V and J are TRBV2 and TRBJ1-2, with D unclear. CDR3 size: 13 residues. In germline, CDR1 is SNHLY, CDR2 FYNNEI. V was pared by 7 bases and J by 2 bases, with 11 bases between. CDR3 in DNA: TGTGCCAGCAAGGAAGGCCTCAACTATGGCTACACCTTC. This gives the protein CASKEGLNYGYTF.

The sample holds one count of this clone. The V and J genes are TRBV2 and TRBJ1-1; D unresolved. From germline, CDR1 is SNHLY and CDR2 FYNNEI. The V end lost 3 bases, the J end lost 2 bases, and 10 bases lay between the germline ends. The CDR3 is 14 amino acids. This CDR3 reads CASSEGLSNTEAFF. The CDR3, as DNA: TGTGCCAGCAGTGAGGGCCTGTCTAACACTGAAGCTTTCTTT.

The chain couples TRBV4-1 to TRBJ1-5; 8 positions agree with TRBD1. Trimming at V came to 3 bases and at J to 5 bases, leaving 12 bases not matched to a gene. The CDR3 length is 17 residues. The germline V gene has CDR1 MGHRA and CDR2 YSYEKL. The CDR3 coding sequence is TGCGCCAGCAGCCACAGATACACGACAGGGGTCGATCAGCCCCAGCATTTT. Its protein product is CASSHRYTTGVDQPQHF.

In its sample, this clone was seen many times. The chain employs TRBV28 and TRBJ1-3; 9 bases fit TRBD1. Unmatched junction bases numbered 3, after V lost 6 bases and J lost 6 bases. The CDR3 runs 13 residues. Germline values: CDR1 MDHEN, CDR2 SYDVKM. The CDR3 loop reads CASRGQGINTIYF. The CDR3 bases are TGTGCCAGCAGGGGACAGGGAATAAACACCATATATTTT.

CDR3 sequence reads: CASTGGPKALTNEKLFF. CDR3 DNA sequence: TGTGCCAGCACCGGTGGTCCCAAGGCACTAACTAATGAAAAACTGTTTTTT. This chain uses TRBV9 with TRBJ1-4; D call uncertain. This CDR3 contains 17 residues. Germline V CDR1 and CDR2: SGDLS, YYNGEE. V lost 6 bases and J lost 1, with 19 bases in between.

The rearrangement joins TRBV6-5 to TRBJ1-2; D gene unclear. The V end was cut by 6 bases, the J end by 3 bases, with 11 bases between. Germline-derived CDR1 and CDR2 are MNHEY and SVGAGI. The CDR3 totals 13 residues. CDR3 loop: CASSLGPYYGYTF. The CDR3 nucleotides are TGTGCCAGCAGCCTGGGTCCATACTATGGCTACACCTTC.

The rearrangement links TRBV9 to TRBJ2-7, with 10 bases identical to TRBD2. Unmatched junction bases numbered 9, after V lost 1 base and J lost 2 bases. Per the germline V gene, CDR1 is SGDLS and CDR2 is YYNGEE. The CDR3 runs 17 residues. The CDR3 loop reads CASSVPPLAGGTYEQYV. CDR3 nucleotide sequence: TGTGCCAGCAGCGTACCCCCCTTAGCGGGGGGAACCTACGAGCAGTACGTC.

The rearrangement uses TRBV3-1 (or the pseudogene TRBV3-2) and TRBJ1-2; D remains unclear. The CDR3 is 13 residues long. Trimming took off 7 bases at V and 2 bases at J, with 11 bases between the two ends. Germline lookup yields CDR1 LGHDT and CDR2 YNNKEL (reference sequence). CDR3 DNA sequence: TGTGCCAGCACCGCCAACAAAAACTATGGCTACACCTTC. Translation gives CASTANKNYGYTF.

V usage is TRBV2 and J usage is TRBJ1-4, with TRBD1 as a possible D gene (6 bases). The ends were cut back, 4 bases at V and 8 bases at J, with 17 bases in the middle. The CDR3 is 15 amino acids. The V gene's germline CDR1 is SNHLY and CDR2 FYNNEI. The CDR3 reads CASSATGRGGEKLFF. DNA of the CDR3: TGTGCCAGCAGTGCAACGGGCAGGGGTGGAGAAAAACTGTTTTTT.

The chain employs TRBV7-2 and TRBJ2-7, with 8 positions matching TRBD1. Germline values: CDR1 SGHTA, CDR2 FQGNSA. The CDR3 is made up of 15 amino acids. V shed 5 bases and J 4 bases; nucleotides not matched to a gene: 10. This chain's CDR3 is CASSQGASETYEQYV. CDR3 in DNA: TGTGCCAGCAGCCAGGGGGCATCCGAAACTTACGAGCAGTACGTC.

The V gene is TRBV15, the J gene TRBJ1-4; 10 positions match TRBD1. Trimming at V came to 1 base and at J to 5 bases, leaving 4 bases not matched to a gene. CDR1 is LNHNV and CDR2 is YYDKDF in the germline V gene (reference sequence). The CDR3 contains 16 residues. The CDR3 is CATSRGLDRGNEKLFF. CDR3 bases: TGTGCCACCAGCAGAGGCTTGGACAGGGGGAATGAAAAACTGTTTTTT.